Shown below are 15 T cell receptor beta chains from a single sample sequenced in a study of CD4 T cells in relation to SARS-CoV-2 and coronaviruses. No antigen is known for these receptors. This table comes from immunoSEQ multiplex PCR, and its TCRdb copy is limited to in-frame clones, with some not included. The data hold tens of thousands of clones, with more than 60% observed a single time. The sequenced sample consisted of memory CD4+ T cells from PBMCs, cultured in vitro. These receptors were taken from an adult with COVID-19.

This clone was observed a few times. Germline and junction disagree at one end, which may indicate a read error. V usage is TRBV2 and J usage is TRBJ1-4; no reliable D call. Germline V CDR1 and CDR2: SNHLY, FYNNEI. This CDR3 is 14 amino acids long. The CDR3 DNA sequence: TGTGCCAGCAGCGAAGGTACAACTAATGAAAAACTGTTTTTT. Encoded protein: CASSEGTTNEKLFF.

Here the CDR3 reads CASSGTSAPSTDTQYF. The DNA for the CDR3 is TGTGCCAGCAGCGGAACTAGCGCACCAAGCACAGATACGCAGTATTTT. The J gene is TRBJ2-3, the V gene TRBV13, with TRBD2 matching over 7 bases. V trimming: 5 bases; J trimming: 0 bases; junction bases outside the gene matches: 8. CDR1 and CDR2 (germline): PRHDT, FYEKMQ (reference sequence). The CDR3 contains 16 residues. The whole variable domain, remainder taken from reference TRBV13 and TRBJ2-3, is AAGVIQSPRHLIKEKRETATLKCYPIPRHDTVYWYQQGPGQDPQFLISFYEKMQSDKGSIPDRFSAQQFSDYHSELNMSSLELGDSALYFCASSGTSAPSTDTQYFGPGTRLTVL.

In its sample, this clone was seen a few times. V and J are TRBV30 and TRBJ2-2; D may be TRBD2 (6 bases). V lost 0 bases, J lost 3 bases, and 11 bases lay in between. CDR3 length equals 15 residues. Looked up from germline, CDR1 is GTSNPN and CDR2 is SVGIG (reference sequence). DNA for the CDR3: TGTGCCTGGAGTGTTGGGGGGTCGGACACCGGGGAGCTGTTTTTT. The encoded protein is CAWSVGGSDTGELFF.

The chain recombines TRBV5-4 with TRBJ1-6; no firm D call. The V gene lost 0 bases and the J gene lost 6 bases, with 7 bases spanning the gap. This CDR3 is built from 14 residues. CDR1 is SGHNT, CDR2 YYREEE, per germline (reference sequence). The CDR3 spells CASSLVAINSPLHF. The CDR3 DNA sequence: TGTGCCAGCAGCTTGGTTGCTATTAATTCACCCCTCCACTTT.

The rearrangement uses TRBV7-9 and TRBJ2-7, with D possibly called TRBD1 or TRBD2 (6 bases each). Germline CDR1 and CDR2: SEHNR and FQNEAQ (reference sequence). The CDR3 spans 16 residues. V lost 4 bases, J lost 4 bases, and 20 bases lay in between. CDR3 nucleotides: TGTGCCAGCAGCTGGGGATTGGGGGGCATTGAATACGAGCAGTACTTC. It specifies CASSWGLGGIEYEQYF.

V is TRBV28 and J is TRBJ1-1; the D is unclear. From germline, CDR1 is MDHEN and CDR2 SYDVKM. This CDR3 is built from 12 residues. Trimming left V 6 bases short and J 4 bases short, with 9 bases between. The CDR3 spells CASRKEGTEAFF. As DNA, the CDR3 is TGTGCCAGCAGGAAAGAGGGCACTGAAGCTTTCTTT. Filled out from reference TRBV28 and TRBJ1-1, the complete variable domain reads DVKVTQSSRYLVKRTGEKVFLECVQDMDHENMFWYRQDPGLGLRLIYFSYDVKMKEKGDIPEGYSVSREKKERFSLILESASTNQTSMYLCASRKEGTEAFFGQGTRLTVV.

The CDR3 DNA reads as TGTGCCAGCAGAGGCGATTTGAACACTGAAGCTTTCTTT. Its translation is CASRGDLNTEAFF. The V call is TRBV5-4, the J call TRBJ1-1; D uncertain. Trimming cost V 5 bases and J 0 bases, with 8 bases left between them. Germline CDR1 SGHNT, CDR2 YYREEE (reference sequence). The CDR3 consists of 13 residues.

This clone was seen only a few times. This chain uses TRBV19 with TRBJ2-5; D might be TRBD2 (6 bases). V lost 1 base and J lost 4, with 10 bases in between. The germline V gene has CDR1 LNHDA and CDR2 SQIVND (reference sequence). This CDR3 is built from 14 residues. CDR3 bases: TGTGCCAGTAGTATAGCGGGAGTAGGAGAGACCCAGTACTTC. Its translation: CASSIAGVGETQYF.

The V and J genes are TRBV12-5 and TRBJ2-1; D possibly matches TRBD1 or TRBD2 (5 bases each). This CDR3 is 14 amino acids long. V was trimmed by 5 bases and J by 4 bases, leaving 12 bases between them. Germline assignment: CDR1 LGHNT and CDR2 FRNRAP. This CDR3 reads CASGLSRGYNEQFF. The CDR3 bases are TGTGCTAGTGGTCTGTCGAGGGGTTACAATGAGCAGTTCTTC.

The genes are TRBV4-1 and TRBJ2-5; 10 bases line up with TRBD2. CDR1 MGHRA and CDR2 YSYEKL come from the germline V gene. Losses at the gene ends were 2 bases for V and 2 bases for J; bases not matched to a gene: 8. This CDR3 is built from 17 residues. The CDR3 nucleotides read TGCGCCAGCAGCCAAAGCGGGAGGGGCGACCGGCAAGAGACCCAGTACTTC. This translates into CASSQSGRGDRQETQYF.

This clone appeared a single time. The gene calls are TRBV5-1 and TRBJ1-4, with 10 positions matching TRBD1. Germline V lookup: CDR1 SGHRS, CDR2 YFSETQ. The V gene end was trimmed by 5 bases and the J gene end by 5 bases; junction bases not matched to a gene: 3. The CDR3 runs to 14 residues. CDR3 bases: TGCGCCAGCAGATGGGGACAGGGGAATGAAAAACTGTTTTTT. As protein: CASRWGQGNEKLFF. Variable domain in full (rest from reference TRBV5-1 and TRBJ1-4): KAGVTQTPRYLIKTRGQQVTLSCSPISGHRSVSWYQQTPGQGLQFLFEYFSETQRNKGNFPGRFSGRQFSNSRSEMNVSTLELGDSALYLCASRWGQGNEKLFFGSGTQLSVL.

V is TRBV7-2 and J is TRBJ2-2; 10 bases match TRBD2. CDR3 length: 16 amino acids. The germline CDR1 and CDR2 sequences are SGHTA and FQGNSA. Trimming took 3 bases from V and 0 from J; bases not matched to a gene: 1. CDR3 bases: TGTGCCAGCAGCTTCCTAGCGGGAGCGAACACCGGGGAGCTGTTTTTT. Translated: CASSFLAGANTGELFF. Full variable domain (missing parts from reference TRBV7-2 and TRBJ2-2): GAGVSQSPSNKVTEKGKDVELRCDPISGHTALYWYRQSLGQGLEFLIYFQGNSAPDKSGLPSDRFSAERTGGSVSTLTIQRTQQEDSAVYLCASSFLAGANTGELFFGEGSRLTVL.

This rearrangement joins TRBV6-2 or TRBV6-3 to TRBJ1-4; possible D gene TRBD1, 5 bases. CDR1 is MNHEY, CDR2 SVGEGT, per germline. V lost 5 bases and J 8 bases, leaving 18 bases between the germline ends. The length of the CDR3 is 15 residues. CDR3 amino acids: CASSKAGERREKLFF. The DNA for the CDR3 is TGTGCCAGCAGTAAAGCGGGGGAGAGGAGAGAAAAACTGTTTTTT.

This clone was detected once. The chain carries TRBV19 and TRBJ2-1; 11 bases are shared with TRBD2. Germline V gives CDR1 LNHDA, CDR2 SQIVND (reference sequence). The CDR3 is 16 residues long. Trimming removed 6 bases from V and 0 bases from J; junction bases left unmatched: 4. The CDR3: CASRETSGSSYNEQFF. The CDR3 nucleotides read TGTGCCAGTAGAGAAACTAGCGGGAGCTCCTACAATGAGCAGTTCTTC.

The rearrangement uses TRBV1 and TRBJ2-7. TRBV1 is shown as a pseudogene. The CDR3 extends over 15 amino acids. CDR3: CTSSQRQRSGYEQYF. The DNA of the CDR3 is TGCACCAGCAGCCAAAGACAGCGGAGCGGCTACGAGCAGTACTTC.